This entry describes one T cell receptor beta chain. Its antigen is unknown. The data stem from a study of T cell responses to AZD1222 COVID-19 vaccine. Findings of the study overall: Vaccination with two AZD1222 doses was followed by a rise in Spike-specific TCR breadth and depth. Among spike-specific TCRs, nearly half reportedly target unmutated variant regions.

Germline-derived CDR1 and CDR2 are LNHDA and SQIVND (reference sequence). V was shortened by 1 base and J by 3 bases, with 12 bases between the two germline ends. This CDR3 comprises 15 residues. Assay: immunoSEQ multiplex PCR; the TCRdb copy retains only in-frame clones and omits some. The sample holds 150,000 or so clones, around nine tenths seen once. This sequence originates from an adult in good health. The chain links TRBV19 to TRBJ1-2, with D hard to call. The sample in question was peripheral blood, obtained on day 0 of AZD1222 vaccination. The CDR3 sequence: CASSIVEVIDYGYTF. The CDR3 coding sequence is TGTGCCAGTAGTATAGTGGAGGTCATCGACTATGGCTACACCTTC.